These 18 T cell receptor beta chains were all obtained from the same sample, sequenced in a study of blood T cell repertoires in COVID-19. The method was immunoSEQ multiplex PCR; TCRdb's version includes in-frame clones alone and lacks a portion of them. The table shows under 350,000 clones, with about 86% occurring only once. Sequencing was done on a sample of PBMCs or T cells enriched from blood (not recorded which). Receptor source: a woman in her forties with acute COVID-19.

V usage is TRBV7-9 and J usage is TRBJ2-1, with TRBD1 matching 7 bases. The germline V gene encodes CDR1 SEHNR and CDR2 FQNEAQ (reference sequence). V was clipped by 8 bases and J by 8 bases; unmatched bases: 18. This CDR3 is 16 amino acids long. CDR3 amino acids: CASGETPGQTADEQFF. In DNA form, the CDR3 reads TGTGCCAGCGGGGAAACACCGGGACAGACGGCTGATGAGCAGTTCTTC.

The chain joins TRBV14 to TRBJ2-2; TRBD2 is a possible D gene (5 bases). The CDR3 runs to 13 residues. Trimming left V 4 bases short and J 6 bases short, with 9 bases between. Germline values: CDR1 SGHDN, CDR2 FVKESK. In DNA, the CDR3 is TGTGCCAGCAGCCCGCGGGTGGCCGGGGAGCTGTTTTTT. The encoded protein is CASSPRVAGELFF.

This chain's CDR3 is CASSWQKNTEAFF. In nucleotides, the CDR3 is TGTGCCAGCAGCTGGCAAAAGAACACTGAAGCTTTCTTT. J is TRBJ1-1 and V is TRBV27, with unresolved D. CDR1 and CDR2 from the germline V gene are MNHEY and SMNVEV (reference sequence). This CDR3 spans 13 amino acids. V was cut by 6 bases and J by 1 base, with 9 bases left in between.

The chain has TRBV10-3 and TRBJ1-6, with TRBD1 identical over 7 bases. Germline V gene sequence: CDR1 ENHRY, CDR2 SYGVKD. The CDR3 is 15 amino acids. The V and J ends lost 0 bases and 10 bases, in that order; junction bases with no gene match: 6. CDR3 sequence reads: CAISESRGQESPLHF. CDR3 DNA sequence: TGTGCCATCAGTGAGTCAAGGGGGCAGGAGTCACCCCTCCACTTT.

V gene TRBV7-3 combines with J gene TRBJ1-1; D may be TRBD1 (5 bases). In germline, CDR1 is SGHTA, CDR2 FQGTGA. V was clipped by 4 bases and J by 0 bases, with 27 bases between them. The CDR3 is 20 residues long. The CDR3 nucleotides read TGTGCCAGCAGCTCGACCCGGGGGGGTCGGGGTATTTTTTTGAACACTGAAGCTTTCTTT. This sequence encodes CASSSTRGGRGIFLNTEAFF.

This chain links TRBV7-3 with TRBJ2-5; no reliable D call. Deletions cut 1 base from V and 3 bases from J, with 6 bases between. This CDR3 contains 13 residues. CDR1 and CDR2 (germline): SGHTA, FQGTGA. The CDR3: CASSLNPEETQYF. The CDR3 DNA is TGTGCCAGCAGCTTAAATCCCGAAGAGACCCAGTACTTC.

The chain links TRBV3-1 (or the pseudogene TRBV3-2) to TRBJ1-6; 8 bases are a match to TRBD1. CDR1 LGHDT and CDR2 YNNKEL come from the germline V gene (reference sequence). V shed 3 bases and J 3 bases; nucleotides not matched to a gene: 4. The CDR3 consists of 16 residues. CDR3 coding DNA: TGTGCCAGCAGCCAGGGACAGGCCTTCTATAATTCACCCCTCCACTTT. Translation: CASSQGQAFYNSPLHF.

This clone was seen a few times. V and J are TRBV24-1 and TRBJ2-1, with TRBD2 matching over 7 bases. The V and J ends lost 3 bases and 10 bases, in that order; junction bases with no gene match: 14. Germline V CDR1 and CDR2: KGHDR, SFDVKD. The CDR3 runs to 16 residues. The CDR3 here is CATSDPSRLAANEQFF. The CDR3 nucleotides read TGTGCCACCAGTGATCCATCGAGGCTAGCGGCCAACGAGCAGTTCTTC.

This clone has only one observation. This sequence joins TRBV24-1 and TRBJ2-7; 7 positions agree with TRBD2. The CDR3 runs 12 residues. V trimming: 9 bases; J trimming: 0 bases; junction bases outside the gene matches: 1. Germline V lookup: CDR1 KGHDR, CDR2 SFDVKD. CDR3 region: CATGTNSYEQYF. The CDR3, as DNA: TGTGCCACCGGGACTAACTCCTACGAGCAGTACTTC.

The gene calls are TRBV14 and TRBJ2-7; D is undetermined. The CDR3 consists of 14 residues. With 1 base removed from V and 0 bases from J, the gap between germline ends came to 7 bases. Germline V gene lookup returns CDR1 SGHDN and CDR2 FVKESK. The CDR3 DNA follows: TGTGCCAGCAGCCAAGTTGACACCTCCTACGAGCAGTACTTC. Its protein product is CASSQVDTSYEQYF.

The chain has TRBV28 and TRBJ2-5; 8 nucleotides align to TRBD2. The J segment lost 6 bases and the V segment lost 3 bases, leaving 6 bases of the junction unmatched. The CDR3 loop spans 14 amino acids. Germline V gene sequence: CDR1 MDHEN, CDR2 SYDVKM. The CDR3 is CASSLAGGAQTQYF. The CDR3 bases are TGTGCCAGCAGTTTGGCGGGGGGCGCGCAGACCCAGTACTTC.

This chain links TRBV9 with TRBJ2-1; TRBD2 might be the D (6 bases). Germline CDR1 reads SGDLS; CDR2 reads YYNGEE. The V end lost 4 bases, the J end lost 4 bases, and 21 bases lay between the germline ends. The CDR3 is made up of 17 amino acids. This CDR3 reads CASSKKPIADLYNEQFF. The CDR3 bases are TGTGCCAGCAGCAAGAAACCTATAGCGGACTTATACAATGAGCAGTTCTTC.

V gene TRBV12-5 combines with J gene TRBJ1-2, with TRBD1 identical over 8 bases. Germline trimming cut 7 bases from V and 5 bases from J; bases unmatched to any gene: 15. Looked up from germline, CDR1 is LGHNT and CDR2 is FRNRAP. The CDR3 runs 16 residues. CDR3 in amino acids: CASAPGQGAPGYGYTF. CDR3 nucleotides: TGTGCTAGTGCCCCAGGGCAGGGGGCTCCCGGGTATGGCTACACCTTC.

The V call is TRBV5-6, the J call TRBJ1-2, with a possible D match to TRBD1 (5 bases). The CDR3 length is 12 residues. Germline V lookup: CDR1 SGHDT, CDR2 YYEEEE. V lost 4 bases and J lost 8, with 12 bases in between. CDR3 nucleotide sequence: TGTGCCAGCAGCCAGGGCCGCTCCGGCTACACCTTC. Amino acids: CASSQGRSGYTF. Filled out from reference TRBV5-6 and TRBJ1-2, the complete variable domain reads DAGVTQSPTHLIKTRGQQVTLRCSPKSGHDTVSWYQQALGQGPQFIFQYYEEEERQRGNFPDRFSGHQFPNYSSELNVNALLLGDSALYLCASSQGRSGYTFGSGTRLTVV.

The chain combines TRBV4-1 with TRBJ1-3; no firm D call. The V gene's germline CDR1 is MGHRA and CDR2 YSYEKL. The length of the CDR3 is 16 residues. Trimming cost V 0 bases and J 0 bases, with 9 bases left between them. The DNA of the CDR3 is TGCGCCAGCAGCCAAGATCCGAACATCTCTGGAAACACCATATATTTT. Translating gives CASSQDPNISGNTIYF.

The CDR3: CASSLNHSGGLRNSPLHF. The CDR3 DNA sequence: TGTGCCAGCAGTTTAAATCACTCAGGGGGTTTGAGGAATTCACCCCTCCACTTT. This chain uses TRBV28 with TRBJ1-6, with TRBD1 matching over 7 bases. There are 18 residues in the CDR3. V shed 2 bases, J shed 7 bases, and the junction held 14 bases outside the gene matches. Germline V gene data show CDR1 as MDHEN and CDR2 as SYDVKM.

The chain recombines TRBV7-2 with TRBJ2-1; D not resolved. The CDR3 spans 18 residues. Trimming cost V 5 bases and J 4 bases, with 24 bases left between them. From germline, CDR1 is SGHTA and CDR2 FQGNSA. The CDR3 is CASSRQVVDKRLYNEQFF. As DNA, the CDR3 is TGTGCCAGCAGCCGCCAAGTGGTGGATAAGCGATTGTACAATGAGCAGTTCTTC.

The chain couples TRBV6-5 to TRBJ1-1; 7 bases agree with TRBD1. The CDR3 runs 13 residues. The germline V gene has CDR1 MNHEY and CDR2 SVGAGI. V gave up 6 bases and J gave up 5 bases; unmatched junction bases: 6. The CDR3: CASRRQGGTEAFF. For the CDR3, the DNA is TGTGCCAGCAGGAGACAGGGTGGGACTGAAGCTTTCTTT.